Here is one TCR beta chain with its context. There are 17 residues in the CDR3. CDR1 MNHNS and CDR2 SASEGT come from the germline V gene. The V gene lost 0 bases and the J gene lost 1 base, with 13 bases spanning the gap. The sample comes from a study of blood T cell repertoires in COVID-19. The cohort comprised adults aged about 18 to 90 years residing in under 30 US areas. Clones were read by immunoSEQ multiplex PCR, and TCRdb kept only the in-frame ones, dropping some. The sample yields 250,000 or so clones, about 89% seen once. The receptor was derived from a man in his forties or fifties who had recovered from COVID-19. V and J are TRBV6-1 and TRBJ1-3; tentatively, D is TRBD1 (5 bases). The sequenced material came from PBMCs or T cells enriched from blood (not recorded which). This CDR3 reads CASSEAPAGWSGNTIYF. CDR3 DNA: TGTGCCAGCAGTGAAGCTCCGGCAGGGTGGTCTGGAAACACCATATATTTT.